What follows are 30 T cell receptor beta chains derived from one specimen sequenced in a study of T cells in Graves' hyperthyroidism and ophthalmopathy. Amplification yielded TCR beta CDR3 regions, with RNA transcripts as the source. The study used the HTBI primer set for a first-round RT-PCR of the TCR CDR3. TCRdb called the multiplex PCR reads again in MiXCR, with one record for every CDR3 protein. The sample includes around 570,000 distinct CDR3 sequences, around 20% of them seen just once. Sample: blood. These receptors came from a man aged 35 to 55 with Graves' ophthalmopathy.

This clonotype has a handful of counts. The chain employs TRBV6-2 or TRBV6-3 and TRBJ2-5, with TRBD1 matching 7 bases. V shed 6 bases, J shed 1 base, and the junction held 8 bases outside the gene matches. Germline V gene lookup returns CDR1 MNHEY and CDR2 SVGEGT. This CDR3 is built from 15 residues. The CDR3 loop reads CASSSERQGQETQYF. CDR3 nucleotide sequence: TGTGCCAGCAGCAGCGAACGACAGGGCCAAGAGACCCAGTACTTC.

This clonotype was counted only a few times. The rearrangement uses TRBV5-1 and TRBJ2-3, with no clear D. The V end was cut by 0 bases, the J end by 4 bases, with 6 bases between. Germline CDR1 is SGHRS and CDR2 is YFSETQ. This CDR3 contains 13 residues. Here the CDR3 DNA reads TGCGCCAGCAGCTTGGACCCCCCAGATACGCAGTATTTT. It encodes CASSLDPPDTQYF.

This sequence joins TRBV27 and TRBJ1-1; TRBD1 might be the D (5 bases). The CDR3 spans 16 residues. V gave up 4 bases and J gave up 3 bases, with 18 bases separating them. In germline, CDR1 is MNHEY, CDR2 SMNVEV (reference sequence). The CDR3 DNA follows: TGTGCCAGCAGTTCCCCCTCAGGTTGGGGCGACACTGAAGCTTTCTTT. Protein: CASSSPSGWGDTEAFF.

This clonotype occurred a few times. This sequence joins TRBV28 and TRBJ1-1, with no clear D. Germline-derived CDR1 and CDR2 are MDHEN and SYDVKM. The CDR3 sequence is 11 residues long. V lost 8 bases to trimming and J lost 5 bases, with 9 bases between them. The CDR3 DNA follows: TGTGCCAGCGGCCTTCGGACTGAAGCTTTCTTT. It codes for CASGLRTEAFF.

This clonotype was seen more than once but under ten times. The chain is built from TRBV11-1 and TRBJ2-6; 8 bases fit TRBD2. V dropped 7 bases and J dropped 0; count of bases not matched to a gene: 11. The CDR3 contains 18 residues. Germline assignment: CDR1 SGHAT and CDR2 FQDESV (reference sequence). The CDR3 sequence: CASTPRGGPNSGANVLTF. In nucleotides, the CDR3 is TGTGCCAGCACTCCTCGGGGGGGGCCAAACTCTGGGGCCAACGTCCTGACTTTC.

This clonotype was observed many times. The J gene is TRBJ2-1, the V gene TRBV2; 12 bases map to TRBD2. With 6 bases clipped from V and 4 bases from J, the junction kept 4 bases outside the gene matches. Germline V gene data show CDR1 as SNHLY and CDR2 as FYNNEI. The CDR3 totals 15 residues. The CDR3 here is CASRRGTSGYNEQFF. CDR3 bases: TGTGCCAGCAGGAGGGGGACTAGCGGGTACAATGAGCAGTTCTTC.

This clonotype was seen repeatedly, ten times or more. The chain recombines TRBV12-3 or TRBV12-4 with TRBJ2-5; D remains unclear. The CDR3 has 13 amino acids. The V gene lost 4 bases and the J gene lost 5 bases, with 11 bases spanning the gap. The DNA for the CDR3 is TGTGCCAGCAGTTCACTTGACATTGAGACCCAGTACTTC. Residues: CASSSLDIETQYF.

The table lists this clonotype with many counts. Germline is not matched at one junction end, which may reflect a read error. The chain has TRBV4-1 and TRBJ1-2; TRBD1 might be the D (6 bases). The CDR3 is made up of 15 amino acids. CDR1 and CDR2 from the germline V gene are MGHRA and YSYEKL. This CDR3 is CASSPGQSQNFGYTF. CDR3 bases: TGCGCCAGCAGTCCCGGACAGAGCCAAAACTTTGGCTACACCTTC.

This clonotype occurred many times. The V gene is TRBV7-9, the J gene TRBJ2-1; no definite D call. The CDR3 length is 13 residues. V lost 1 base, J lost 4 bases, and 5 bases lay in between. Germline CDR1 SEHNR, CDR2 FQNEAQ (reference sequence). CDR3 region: CASSLVVYNEQFF. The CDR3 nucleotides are TGTGCCAGCAGCTTAGTGGTTTACAATGAGCAGTTCTTC.

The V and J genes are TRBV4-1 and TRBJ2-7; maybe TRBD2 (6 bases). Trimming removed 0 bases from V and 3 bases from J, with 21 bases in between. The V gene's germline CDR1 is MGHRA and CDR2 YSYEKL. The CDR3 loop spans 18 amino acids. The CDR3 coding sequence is TGCGCCAGCAGCCAAGATACATCCCCCGGGAGATTCGGCTACGAGCAGTACTTC. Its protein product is CASSQDTSPGRFGYEQYF.

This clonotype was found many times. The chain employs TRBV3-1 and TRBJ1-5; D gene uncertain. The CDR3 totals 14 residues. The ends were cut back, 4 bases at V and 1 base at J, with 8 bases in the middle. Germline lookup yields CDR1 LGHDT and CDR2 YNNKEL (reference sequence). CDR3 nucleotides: TGTGCCAGCAGCCTCAGTTCCAGCAATCAGCCCCAGCATTTT. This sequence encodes CASSLSSSNQPQHF.

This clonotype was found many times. The CDR3 DNA reads TGTGCCAGCAGTCGAACCCTAGCGGGTCGGGGTGAGCAGTTCTTC. This codes for CASSRTLAGRGEQFF. The chain uses TRBV12-3 or TRBV12-4 and TRBJ2-1; TRBD2 matches 8 bases. With 5 bases clipped from V and 9 bases from J, the junction kept 12 bases outside the gene matches. CDR3 size: 15 residues.

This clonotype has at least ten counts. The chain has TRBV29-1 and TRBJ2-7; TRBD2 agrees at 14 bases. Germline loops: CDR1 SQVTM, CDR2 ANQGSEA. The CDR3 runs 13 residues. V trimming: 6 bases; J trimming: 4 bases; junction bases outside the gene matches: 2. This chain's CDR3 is CSVGLAGGYEQYF. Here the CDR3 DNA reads TGCAGCGTAGGACTAGCGGGAGGTTACGAGCAGTACTTC.

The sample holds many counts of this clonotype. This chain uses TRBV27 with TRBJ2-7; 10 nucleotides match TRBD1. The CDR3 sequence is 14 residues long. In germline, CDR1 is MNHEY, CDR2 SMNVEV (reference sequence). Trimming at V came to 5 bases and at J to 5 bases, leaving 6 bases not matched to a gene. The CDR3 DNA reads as TGTGCCAGCAGTCGGACAGGGGGATCTGACGAGCAGTACTTC. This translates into CASSRTGGSDEQYF.

CDR3 loop: CASSDTQGPNEQFF. The CDR3 DNA is TGTGCCAGCAGTGATACGCAGGGTCCGAATGAGCAGTTCTTC. The chain recombines TRBV2 with TRBJ2-1; tentative D call: TRBD1 (5 bases). Germline CDR1 reads SNHLY; CDR2 reads FYNNEI. The CDR3 consists of 14 residues. Between the trimmed V and J ends, which lost 3 bases and 7 bases, there was a span of 13 bases.

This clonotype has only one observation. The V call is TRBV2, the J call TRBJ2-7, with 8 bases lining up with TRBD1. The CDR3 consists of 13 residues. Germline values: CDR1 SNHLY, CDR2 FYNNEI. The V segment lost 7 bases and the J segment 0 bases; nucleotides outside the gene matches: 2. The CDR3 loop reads CASTGTGSYEQYF. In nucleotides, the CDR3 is TGTGCCAGCACCGGGACAGGCTCCTACGAGCAGTACTTC.

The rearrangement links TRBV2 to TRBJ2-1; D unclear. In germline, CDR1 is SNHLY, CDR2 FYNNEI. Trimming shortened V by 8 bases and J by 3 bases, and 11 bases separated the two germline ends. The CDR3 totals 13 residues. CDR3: CASETQGYNEQFF. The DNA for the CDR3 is TGTGCCAGCGAGACGCAAGGCTACAATGAGCAGTTCTTC.

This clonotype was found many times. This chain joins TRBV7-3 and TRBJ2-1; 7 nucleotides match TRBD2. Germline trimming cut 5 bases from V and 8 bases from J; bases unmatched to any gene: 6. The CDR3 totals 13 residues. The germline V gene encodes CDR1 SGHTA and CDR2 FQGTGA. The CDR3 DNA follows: TGTGCCAGCAGCCTTAAGCGGGACTATGAGCAGTTCTTC. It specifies CASSLKRDYEQFF.

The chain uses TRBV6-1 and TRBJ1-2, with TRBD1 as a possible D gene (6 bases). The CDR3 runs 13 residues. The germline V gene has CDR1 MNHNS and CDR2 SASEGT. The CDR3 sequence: CATMGAGNYGYTF. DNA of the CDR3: TGTGCAACAATGGGGGCAGGGAACTATGGCTACACCTTC.

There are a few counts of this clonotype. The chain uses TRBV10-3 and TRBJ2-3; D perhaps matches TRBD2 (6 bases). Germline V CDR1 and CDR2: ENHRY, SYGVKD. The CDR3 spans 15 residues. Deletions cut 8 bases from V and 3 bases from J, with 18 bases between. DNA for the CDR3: TGTGCCATCGGACCGGGCGGGGCGGGGACAGATACGCAGTATTTT. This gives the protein CAIGPGGAGTDTQYF.

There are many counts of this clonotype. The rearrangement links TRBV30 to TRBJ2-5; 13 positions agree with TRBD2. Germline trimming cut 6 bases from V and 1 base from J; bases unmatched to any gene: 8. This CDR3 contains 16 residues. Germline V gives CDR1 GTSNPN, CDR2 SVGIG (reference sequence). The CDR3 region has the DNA TGTGCCTGTTCACCGGGACTAGCGGGACCCCAAGAGACCCAGTACTTC. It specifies CACSPGLAGPQETQYF.

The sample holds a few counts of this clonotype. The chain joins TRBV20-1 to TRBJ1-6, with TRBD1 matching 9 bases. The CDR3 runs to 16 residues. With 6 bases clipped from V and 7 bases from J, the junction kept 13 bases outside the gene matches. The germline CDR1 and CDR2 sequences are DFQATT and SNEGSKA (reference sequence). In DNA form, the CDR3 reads TGCAGTGCCAGGGCGACAGGGGGAGCGTCAAATTCACCCCTCCACTTT. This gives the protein CSARATGGASNSPLHF.

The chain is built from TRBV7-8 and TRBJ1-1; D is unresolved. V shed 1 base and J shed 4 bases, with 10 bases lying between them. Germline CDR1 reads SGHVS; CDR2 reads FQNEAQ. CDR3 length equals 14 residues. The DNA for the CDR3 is TGTGCCAGCAGCTTAGTCGAGGGTACCACTGAAGCTTTCTTT. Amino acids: CASSLVEGTTEAFF.

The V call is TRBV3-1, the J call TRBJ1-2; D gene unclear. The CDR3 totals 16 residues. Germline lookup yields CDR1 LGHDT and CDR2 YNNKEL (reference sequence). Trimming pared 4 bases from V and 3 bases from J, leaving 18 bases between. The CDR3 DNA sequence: TGTGCCAGCAGCCTCTTCCAGGCGACGATCTACTATGGCTACACCTTC. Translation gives CASSLFQATIYYGYTF.

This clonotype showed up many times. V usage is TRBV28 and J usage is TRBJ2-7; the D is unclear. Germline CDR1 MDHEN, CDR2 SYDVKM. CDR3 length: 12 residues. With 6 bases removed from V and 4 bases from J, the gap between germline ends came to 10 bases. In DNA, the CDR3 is TGTGCCAGCAGCCTAAAGGGATACGAGCAGTACTTC. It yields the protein CASSLKGYEQYF.

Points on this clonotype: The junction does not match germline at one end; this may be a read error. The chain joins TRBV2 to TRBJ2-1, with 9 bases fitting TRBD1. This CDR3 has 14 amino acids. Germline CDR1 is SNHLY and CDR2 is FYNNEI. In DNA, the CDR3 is TGTGCCAGCAGAGAACAGGGGGCGGACAATGAGCAGTCCTTC. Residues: CASREQGADNEQSF.

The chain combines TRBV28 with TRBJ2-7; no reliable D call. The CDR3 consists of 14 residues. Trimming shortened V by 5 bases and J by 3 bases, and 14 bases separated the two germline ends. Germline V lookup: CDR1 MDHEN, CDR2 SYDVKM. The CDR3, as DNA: TGTGCCAGCAGTCCTAACCCCGTCAGCTACGAGCAGTACTTC. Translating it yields CASSPNPVSYEQYF.

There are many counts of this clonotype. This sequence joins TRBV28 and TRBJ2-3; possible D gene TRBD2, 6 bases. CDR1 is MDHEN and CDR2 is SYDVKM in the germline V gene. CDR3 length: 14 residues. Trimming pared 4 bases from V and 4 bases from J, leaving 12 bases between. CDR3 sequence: CASSWAGWADTQYF. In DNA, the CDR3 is TGTGCCAGCAGTTGGGCGGGATGGGCAGATACGCAGTATTTT. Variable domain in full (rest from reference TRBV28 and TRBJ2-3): DVKVTQSSRYLVKRTGEKVFLECVQDMDHENMFWYRQDPGLGLRLIYFSYDVKMKEKGDIPEGYSVSREKKERFSLILESASTNQTSMYLCASSWAGWADTQYFGPGTRLTVL.

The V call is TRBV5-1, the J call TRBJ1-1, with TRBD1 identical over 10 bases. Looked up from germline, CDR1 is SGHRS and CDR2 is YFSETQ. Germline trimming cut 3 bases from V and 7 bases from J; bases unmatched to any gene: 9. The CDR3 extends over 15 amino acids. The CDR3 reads CASSSTGGREGEAFF. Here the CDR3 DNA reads TGCGCCAGCAGCTCGACAGGGGGCAGGGAGGGTGAAGCTTTCTTT.

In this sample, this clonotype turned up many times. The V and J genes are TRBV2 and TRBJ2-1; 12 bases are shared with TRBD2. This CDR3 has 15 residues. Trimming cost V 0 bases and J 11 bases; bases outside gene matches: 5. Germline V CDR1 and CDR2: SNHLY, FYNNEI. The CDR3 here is CASSEALAGGTKQFF. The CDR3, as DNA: TGTGCCAGCAGTGAAGCACTAGCGGGGGGCACAAAGCAGTTCTTC.